The 29 T cell receptor beta chains below were found in one sample sequenced in a study of cytomegalovirus exposure and HLA in healthy donors. Primers: 60 Vbeta forward and 13 Jbeta reverse. Measured with immunoSEQ multiplex PCR; TCRdb has only the in-frame clones, and not every one. Counted here are under 150,000 clones, 77% occurring once; the ten biggest clones make up about 1%. Sequenced: PBMCs. The receptors originated from an older woman in good health and CMV-seronegative.

With regard to this clone: A read error may account for a junction end that differs from germline. The identical CDR3 is also encoded by other nucleotide sequences in the sample. The chain links TRBV5-1 to TRBJ2-2, with 11 bases identical to TRBD2. This CDR3 spans 15 amino acids. Germline loops: CDR1 SGHRS, CDR2 YFSETQ. This CDR3 is CASSLTSGGAGELFF. CDR3 coding DNA: TGCGCCAGCAGCTTGACTAGCGGGGGCGCCGGGGAGCTGTTTTTC. Combining the CDR3 with reference TRBV5-1 and TRBJ2-2 gives the whole variable domain KAGVTQTPRYLIKTRGQQVTLSCSPISGHRSVSWYQQTPGQGLQFLFEYFSETQRNKGNFPGRFSGRQFSNSRSEMNVSTLELGDSALYLCASSLTSGGAGELFFGEGSRLTVL.

The V and J genes are TRBV7-2 and TRBJ2-1; unclear D gene. The ends were cut back, 5 bases at V and 1 base at J, with 15 bases in the middle. The CDR3 has 16 amino acids. CDR1 and CDR2 from the germline V gene are SGHTA and FQGNSA. The CDR3 loop reads CASSPLVLGSYNEQFF. For the CDR3, the DNA is TGTGCCAGCAGCCCGCTAGTACTTGGATCCTACAATGAGCAGTTCTTC.

The J gene is TRBJ1-2, the V gene TRBV29-1; no firm D call. The length of the CDR3 is 12 residues. Germline loops: CDR1 SQVTM, CDR2 ANQGSEA. The germline V and J ends were trimmed by 1 base and 7 bases, with 10 bases remaining between them. CDR3 sequence reads: CSVEAGGRGYTF. CDR3 bases: TGCAGCGTTGAAGCCGGAGGTCGTGGCTACACCTTC.

V and J are TRBV18 and TRBJ2-1; 10 positions match TRBD1. Trimming took 5 bases from V and 0 from J; bases not matched to a gene: 16. CDR1 and CDR2 (germline): KGHSH, LQKENI. The CDR3 has 20 residues. This CDR3 reads CASSTTPTGGTSFSYNEQFF. DNA for the CDR3: TGTGCCAGCTCAACAACTCCGACAGGGGGCACCTCTTTCTCCTACAATGAGCAGTTCTTC.

The chain recombines TRBV27 with TRBJ2-7; D perhaps matches TRBD1 (6 bases). V was trimmed by 3 bases and J by 3 bases, leaving 12 bases between them. CDR1 MNHEY and CDR2 SMNVEV come from the germline V gene (reference sequence). The length of the CDR3 is 14 residues. The CDR3 sequence is CASSFSGEHYEQYF. CDR3 nucleotide sequence: TGTGCCAGCAGTTTTTCAGGGGAGCACTACGAGCAGTACTTC.

This clone appeared a few times. V usage is TRBV7-9 and J usage is TRBJ1-2, with D possibly TRBD1 on 6 matching bases. V shed 0 bases and J shed 5 bases, with 16 bases lying between them. The CDR3 extends over 16 amino acids. From germline, CDR1 is SEHNR and CDR2 FQNEAQ (reference sequence). This CDR3 is CASSLALFGTLYGYTF. The CDR3, as DNA: TGTGCCAGCAGCTTAGCGCTCTTCGGGACACTTTATGGCTACACCTTC.

The chain employs TRBV15 and TRBJ1-1; TRBD1 matches 8 bases. Germline V lookup: CDR1 LNHNV, CDR2 YYDKDF (reference sequence). CDR3 length: 14 amino acids. Trimming at V came to 3 bases and at J to 5 bases, leaving 5 bases not matched to a gene. CDR3 bases: TGTGCCACCAGCAGGGACAGGGTGTCAACTGAAGCTTTCTTT. Amino acids: CATSRDRVSTEAFF.

Comments on this clone: Distinct nucleotide sequences in the sample also encode this CDR3. The chain uses TRBV5-1 and TRBJ2-6; D call uncertain. Trimming removed 0 bases at V and 0 bases at J, with 4 bases between. The CDR3 totals 15 residues. CDR1 and CDR2 (germline): SGHRS, YFSETQ. The CDR3 reads CASSLAGSGANVLTF. The CDR3, as DNA: TGCGCCAGCAGCTTGGCGGGCTCTGGGGCCAACGTCCTGACTTTC.

About this clone itself: At one boundary the junction diverges from the germline segment, which might be a read error. This chain joins TRBV7-9 and TRBJ2-5, with 7 bases fitting TRBD2. Germline CDR1 reads SEHNR; CDR2 reads FQNEAQ (reference sequence). CDR3 size: 12 residues. The CDR3 reads CSSSLAEGTQYF. In nucleotides, the CDR3 is TGTTCCAGCAGCCTAGCGGAGGGGACCCAGTACTTC.

This chain joins TRBV10-2 and TRBJ2-3; TRBD2 agrees at 14 bases. The V segment lost 5 bases and the J segment 10 bases; nucleotides outside the gene matches: 5. From germline, CDR1 is WSHSY and CDR2 SAAADI. This CDR3 is 14 amino acids long. For the CDR3, the DNA is TGCGCCAGCAGTCTGACTAGCGGGGGGGCCGCGCAGTATTTT. Translating it yields CASSLTSGGAAQYF.

The rearrangement joins TRBV27 to TRBJ2-3, with 7 bases lining up with TRBD2. The J segment lost 1 base and the V segment lost 1 base, leaving 5 bases of the junction unmatched. Germline values: CDR1 MNHEY, CDR2 SMNVEV (reference sequence). This CDR3 region has 16 residues. The CDR3 loop reads CASSLWAGVGTDTQYF. CDR3 sequence (DNA): TGTGCCAGCAGTTTATGGGCGGGGGTCGGCACAGATACGCAGTATTTT.

The V and J genes are TRBV4-1 and TRBJ2-5; 15 nucleotides align to TRBD2. Germline CDR1 reads MGHRA; CDR2 reads YSYEKL. This CDR3 is 17 amino acids long. Trimming at V came to 4 bases and at J to 3 bases, leaving 6 bases not matched to a gene. CDR3 coding DNA: TGCGCCAGCAGCCGACGGACTAGCGGGGGGGACGAAGAGACCCAGTACTTC. Amino acids: CASSRRTSGGDEETQYF.

The chain links TRBV5-1 to TRBJ1-4; D unresolved. The ends were cut back, 4 bases at V and 0 bases at J, with 10 bases in the middle. Germline CDR1 is SGHRS and CDR2 is YFSETQ. The CDR3 loop spans 15 amino acids. The chain's CDR3 is CASSQSGATNEKLFF. CDR3 in DNA: TGCGCCAGCAGCCAATCCGGGGCAACTAATGAAAAACTGTTTTTT. The variable domain in full, with the rest retrieved from reference TRBV5-1 and TRBJ1-4, is KAGVTQTPRYLIKTRGQQVTLSCSPISGHRSVSWYQQTPGQGLQFLFEYFSETQRNKGNFPGRFSGRQFSNSRSEMNVSTLELGDSALYLCASSQSGATNEKLFFGSGTQLSVL.

V and J are TRBV28 and TRBJ1-1; 9 positions match TRBD1. CDR3 length equals 15 residues. From germline, CDR1 is MDHEN and CDR2 SYDVKM. Trimming cost V 4 bases and J 4 bases; bases outside gene matches: 7. The CDR3 here is CASSSSGQGPTEAFF. The CDR3 DNA sequence: TGTGCCAGCAGTTCCTCAGGACAGGGGCCCACTGAAGCTTTCTTT.

The chain combines TRBV10-3 with TRBJ2-7; D not certain. CDR1 and CDR2 (germline): ENHRY, SYGVKD. The CDR3 extends over 13 amino acids. V lost 2 bases and J 0 bases, leaving 5 bases between the germline ends. CDR3 in DNA: TGTGCCATCAGTGAGGCAGTCTCCTACGAGCAGTACTTC. As protein: CAISEAVSYEQYF.

The chain links TRBV4-1 to TRBJ2-6; 7 nucleotides match TRBD1. V lost 2 bases, J lost 2 bases, and 3 bases stayed unmatched. The germline CDR1 and CDR2 sequences are MGHRA and YSYEKL. The CDR3 has 16 residues. CDR3 bases: TGCGCCAGCAGCCAACCAACAGGGGCTGGGGCCAACGTCCTGACTTTC. It codes for CASSQPTGAGANVLTF.

The chain is built from TRBV28 and TRBJ2-1; D possibly corresponds to TRBD2 (6 bases). The V gene lost 7 bases and the J gene lost 0 bases, with 13 bases spanning the gap. The germline V gene has CDR1 MDHEN and CDR2 SYDVKM. The CDR3 loop spans 15 amino acids. CDR3 nucleotide sequence: TGTGCCAGCAATTGGGGGGTCGGCTCCTACAATGAGCAGTTCTTC. Translation gives CASNWGVGSYNEQFF. Together with reference TRBV28 and TRBJ2-1, the CDR3 gives the full variable domain: DVKVTQSSRYLVKRTGEKVFLECVQDMDHENMFWYRQDPGLGLRLIYFSYDVKMKEKGDIPEGYSVSREKKERFSLILESASTNQTSMYLCASNWGVGSYNEQFFGPGTRLTVL.

V is TRBV11-2 and J is TRBJ2-5, with 12 bases that match TRBD2. J lost 11 bases, V lost 1 base, and 5 bases had no gene match. The CDR3 contains 14 residues. Germline CDR1 reads SGHAT; CDR2 reads FQNNGV. CDR3 region: CASSLVGLAGTQYF. For the CDR3, the DNA is TGTGCCAGCAGCTTAGTTGGACTAGCGGGAACACAGTACTTC. The whole variable domain, remainder taken from reference TRBV11-2 and TRBJ2-5, is EAGVAQSPRYKIIEKRQSVAFWCNPISGHATLYWYQQILGQGPKLLIQFQNNGVVDDSQLPKDRFSAERLKGVDSTLKIQPAKLEDSAVYLCASSLVGLAGTQYFGPGTRLLVL.

The rearrangement joins TRBV29-1 to TRBJ2-4, with a tentative D call TRBD2 (6 bases). The CDR3 is made up of 13 amino acids. Germline CDR1 and CDR2: SQVTM and ANQGSEA. V was shortened by 7 bases and J by 4 bases, with 14 bases between the two germline ends. The CDR3, as DNA: TGCAGCGCGGCGCGGACTAATAAAAACATTCAGTACTTC. Translating gives CSAARTNKNIQYF.

V gene TRBV5-1 combines with J gene TRBJ2-7; 7 positions agree with TRBD1. V dropped 0 bases and J dropped 3; count of bases not matched to a gene: 9. CDR1 is SGHRS and CDR2 is YFSETQ in the germline V gene. CDR3 length equals 16 residues. The CDR3 coding sequence is TGCGCCAGCAGCTTGGGCCTGGACAGGTCGAGCTACGAGCAGTACTTC. Protein sequence: CASSLGLDRSSYEQYF.

This clone was seen a handful of times. V and J are TRBV30 and TRBJ1-2, with 8 bases aligning to TRBD1. The trim removed 2 bases at V and 4 bases at J, leaving 6 bases unmatched. The CDR3 runs 14 residues. Germline V lookup: CDR1 GTSNPN, CDR2 SVGIG (reference sequence). CDR3 bases: TGTGCCTGGAGTTTCGGACAGGGCCCCTATGGCTACACCTTC. Protein product: CAWSFGQGPYGYTF.

The V and J genes are TRBV2 and TRBJ2-3; D possibly corresponds to TRBD1 (6 bases). The CDR3 loop spans 11 amino acids. Trimming left V 9 bases short and J 5 bases short, with 9 bases between. CDR1 SNHLY and CDR2 FYNNEI come from the germline V gene. CDR3 amino acids: CARQGGDTQYF. The DNA of the CDR3 is TGTGCCAGACAGGGTGGAGATACGCAGTATTTT. Supplemented by reference TRBV2 and TRBJ2-3, the full variable domain reads EPEVTQTPSHQVTQMGQEVILRCVPISNHLYFYWYRQILGQKVEFLVSFYNNEISEKSEIFDDQFSVERPDGSNFTLKIRSTKLEDSAMYFCARQGGDTQYFGPGTRLTVL.

The CDR3 protein is CASSQVWAPSRANVLTF. CDR3 nucleotide sequence: TGCGCCAGCAGCCAAGTCTGGGCCCCCTCCAGGGCCAACGTCCTGACTTTC. This chain uses TRBV4-1 with TRBJ2-6; no clear D. CDR1 and CDR2 from the germline V gene are MGHRA and YSYEKL. This CDR3 spans 17 amino acids. Trimming removed 1 base from V and 5 bases from J, with 15 bases in between.

The chain links TRBV5-1 to TRBJ2-1, with 11 bases lining up with TRBD2. The V gene's germline CDR1 is SGHRS and CDR2 YFSETQ. The ends lost 4 bases at V and 4 bases at J; junction bases unmatched: 7. The CDR3 has 16 residues. CDR3 loop: CASSVPTSGIYNEQFF. The CDR3 DNA follows: TGCGCCAGCAGCGTCCCGACTAGCGGGATATACAATGAGCAGTTCTTC.

The chain links TRBV28 to TRBJ1-6; 8 bases match TRBD1. The V gene's germline CDR1 is MDHEN and CDR2 SYDVKM. The CDR3 has 15 amino acids. V lost 5 bases, J lost 5 bases, and 5 bases stayed unmatched. CDR3 residues: CASSPRQGNNSPLHF. In DNA form, the CDR3 reads TGTGCCAGCAGTCCGAGACAGGGGAATAATTCACCCCTCCACTTT.

This clone was counted once. The rearrangement uses TRBV6-1 and TRBJ1-5; unclear D gene. The V gene lost 8 bases and the J gene lost 6 bases, with 14 bases spanning the gap. Germline CDR1 is MNHNS and CDR2 is SASEGT. The CDR3 contains 13 residues. The CDR3 DNA sequence: TGTGCCAGCCTGGAGGCTGGGTTTCAGCCCCAGCATTTT. Encoded protein: CASLEAGFQPQHF.

The chain couples TRBV5-4 to TRBJ1-1; a possible D gene is TRBD1 (6 bases). Per germline, CDR1 SGHNT and CDR2 YYREEE (reference sequence). CDR3 length: 14 amino acids. The V end was cut by 4 bases, the J end by 1 base, with 11 bases between. CDR3 protein: CASSQGSPNTEAFF. CDR3 DNA: TGTGCCAGCAGCCAGGGGAGCCCGAACACTGAAGCTTTCTTT.

V is TRBV29-1 and J is TRBJ2-7; 9 bases line up with TRBD2. Germline trimming cut 2 bases from V and 2 bases from J; bases unmatched to any gene: 7. Germline V CDR1 and CDR2: SQVTM, ANQGSEA. The CDR3 totals 15 residues. The CDR3 spells CSVELLAGVAYEQYF. The CDR3 DNA reads as TGCAGCGTTGAACTACTAGCGGGTGTCGCCTACGAGCAGTACTTC.

The chain is built from TRBV2 and TRBJ2-3; TRBD2 matches at 14 bases. J was trimmed by 1 base and V by 4 bases; bases with no gene match: 4. CDR3 length: 17 residues. Germline values: CDR1 SNHLY, CDR2 FYNNEI. The DNA of the CDR3 is TGTGCCAGCAGTGGAAAGACTAGCGGGAGGGGCACAGATACGCAGTATTTT. Its translation: CASSGKTSGRGTDTQYF.